This TCR beta chain was observed in a study of T cells in narcolepsy. The table came from immunoSEQ multiplex PCR; TCRdb's copy has only in-frame clones and leaves some out. The sample contains some 29,000 clones, about 87% of which appear only once. The receptor's source is a human donor in good health. Input material: memory (CD45RA-) CD4+ T cells from blood.

Here the CDR3 DNA reads TGTGCCAGCTCACCACCGTCAGGGGTCCGGGAAAAACTGTTTTTT. Translating it yields CASSPPSGVREKLFF. This chain joins TRBV18 and TRBJ1-4; TRBD1 might be the D (6 bases). V gave up 0 bases and J gave up 8 bases, with 13 bases separating them. The CDR3 totals 15 residues. Germline assignment: CDR1 KGHSH and CDR2 LQKENI.